Each of the 21 T cell receptor beta chains below was sequenced from the same sample in a study of Ad26.COV2.S vaccination and SARS-CoV-2 variants. Treatment meaning: 15 to 20 received Ad26.COV2.S at low or high dose, single or two shots; about 5 received placebo; per-sample allocation not given. Day 63 after the first vaccine or placebo injection was the time point for sampling. TCRdb's copy holds only in-frame clones and misses some; the assay was immunoSEQ multiplex PCR. The repertoire holds roughly 400,000 clones, with about 89% as singletons. This sample comprised peripheral blood, obtained in a trial of Ad26.COV2.S vaccine versus placebo. The receptors derive from a person aged 18-60 years who received the Ad26.COV2.S COVID-19 vaccine or a placebo.

This chain's CDR3 is CALKTGASEKLFF. CDR3 nucleotide sequence: TGTGCCTTGAAGACAGGGGCGTCTGAAAAACTGTTTTTT. The gene calls are TRBV30 and TRBJ1-4; 8 bases are a match to TRBD1. With V trimmed by 7 bases and J by 7 bases, 8 bases remained unmatched. The germline V gene has CDR1 GTSNPN and CDR2 SVGIG (reference sequence). This CDR3 is built from 13 residues.

The chain combines TRBV5-1 with TRBJ2-7; 7 bases map to TRBD1. The CDR3 loop spans 14 amino acids. Trimming took 6 bases from V and 0 from J; bases not matched to a gene: 6. The germline gives CDR1 SGHRS, CDR2 YFSETQ. The CDR3: CASTRDRSSYEQYF. In DNA, the CDR3 is TGCGCCAGCACCCGGGACAGAAGCTCCTACGAGCAGTACTTC.

V and J are TRBV11-2 and TRBJ1-2; D gene ambiguous. V was trimmed by 3 bases and J by 6 bases, leaving 11 bases between them. Germline V CDR1 and CDR2: SGHAT, FQNNGV. The CDR3 loop spans 13 amino acids. Here the CDR3 DNA reads TGTGCCAGCAGCTTCCTAGGTTCGGATGGCTACACCTTC. Amino acids: CASSFLGSDGYTF.

The gene calls are TRBV28 and TRBJ1-6; D is possibly TRBD1 (5 bases). Germline CDR1 MDHEN, CDR2 SYDVKM. CDR3 size: 15 residues. V lost 6 bases and J lost 6, with 15 bases in between. The CDR3 DNA reads as TGTGCCAGCAGGGCAGGGTATAGTCTTAATTCACCCCTCCACTTT. Translation: CASRAGYSLNSPLHF.

The chain has TRBV6-2 or TRBV6-3 and TRBJ1-5, with 10 bases lining up with TRBD1. This CDR3 comprises 16 residues. V shed 1 base, J shed 2 bases, and the junction held 2 bases outside the gene matches. Germline V CDR1 and CDR2: MNHEY, SVGEGT. The CDR3 bases are TGTGCCAGCAGTTACTTCGGGACAGGGGGCAATCAGCCCCAGCATTTT. It translates to CASSYFGTGGNQPQHF.

The CDR3, as DNA: TGTGCCAGCAGCTTAGAACTAACAGGGTCCTACGAGCAGTACTTC. Its translation is CASSLELTGSYEQYF. This chain links TRBV11-2 with TRBJ2-7, with D tentatively TRBD1 (6 bases). V was shortened by 0 bases and J by 1 base, with 10 bases between the two germline ends. The CDR3 is 15 amino acids. Per the germline V gene, CDR1 is SGHAT and CDR2 is FQNNGV.

V is TRBV10-3 and J is TRBJ2-2; D unresolved. This CDR3 is 15 amino acids long. Germline-derived CDR1 and CDR2 are ENHRY and SYGVKD. Trimming took 7 bases from V and 4 from J, leaving 16 bases between them. CDR3 DNA sequence: TGTGCCATCAAGAACGGCAAAGACCGCACCGGGGAGCTGTTTTTT. It translates to CAIKNGKDRTGELFF.

The V call is TRBV5-5, the J call TRBJ1-2; D remains ambiguous. The CDR3 covers 15 residues. Deletions cut 3 bases from V and 4 bases from J, with 16 bases between. The germline V gene encodes CDR1 SGHKS and CDR2 YYEKEE (reference sequence). CDR3 sequence: CASSYTPRLGYGYTF. Written as DNA, the CDR3 is TGTGCCAGCAGCTACACTCCCCGACTAGGCTATGGCTACACCTTC.

The genes are TRBV14 and TRBJ2-7; 10 bases map to TRBD2. This CDR3 has 14 amino acids. Germline-derived CDR1 and CDR2 are SGHDN and FVKESK. J was trimmed by 6 bases and V by 5 bases; bases with no gene match: 7. CDR3 DNA sequence: TGTGCCAGCAGCAACGGGCTAGCGGGAGCCGAGCAGTACTTC. Translated: CASSNGLAGAEQYF.

The V and J genes are TRBV11-3 and TRBJ2-7; tentative D call: TRBD1 (6 bases). The CDR3 spans 13 residues. Germline V gene lookup returns CDR1 SGHNT and CDR2 YENEEA. With 5 bases removed from V and 3 bases from J, the gap between germline ends came to 11 bases. Here the CDR3 reads CASSPSDSYEQYF. CDR3 DNA sequence: TGTGCCAGCAGCCCCTCGGACAGCTACGAGCAGTACTTC.

The chain carries TRBV7-8 and TRBJ2-4, with a possible D match to TRBD2 (6 bases). Per the germline V gene, CDR1 is SGHVS and CDR2 is FQNEAQ. CDR3 length equals 16 residues. Deletions cut 0 bases from V and 3 bases from J, with 12 bases between. The CDR3 coding sequence is TGTGCCAGCAGCTTAGCGGCGGGGCTGGGCAAAAACATTCAGTACTTC. Residues: CASSLAAGLGKNIQYF.

The V call is TRBV28, the J call TRBJ2-1; D ambiguous. This CDR3 has 16 residues. The germline V gene has CDR1 MDHEN and CDR2 SYDVKM. Deletions cut 5 bases from V and 4 bases from J, with 18 bases between. The CDR3 protein is CASSLYYGGKYNEQFF. The CDR3 nucleotides are TGTGCCAGCAGTCTATACTACGGCGGTAAATACAATGAGCAGTTCTTC.

The chain joins TRBV29-1 to TRBJ2-1, with unresolved D. The germline CDR1 and CDR2 sequences are SQVTM and ANQGSEA. Trimming took off 4 bases at V and 0 bases at J, with 7 bases between the two ends. The CDR3 runs 13 residues. CDR3 DNA: TGCAGCGTTGTGGGAAGCTCCTACAATGAGCAGTTCTTC. This gives the protein CSVVGSSYNEQFF.

This chain uses TRBV19 with TRBJ2-7; the D gene is possibly TRBD2 (6 bases). CDR3 size: 13 residues. Trimming pared 6 bases from V and 1 base from J, leaving 10 bases between. Looked up from germline, CDR1 is LNHDA and CDR2 is SQIVND (reference sequence). The CDR3: CASSRRESYEQYF. CDR3 nucleotide sequence: TGTGCCAGTAGCCGACGGGAGTCCTACGAGCAGTACTTC.

The chain combines TRBV19 with TRBJ2-7; D unclear. Germline loops: CDR1 LNHDA, CDR2 SQIVND (reference sequence). This CDR3 comprises 14 residues. V lost 4 bases to trimming and J lost 3 bases, with 13 bases between them. The CDR3 protein is CASSRGRKNYEQYF. CDR3 nucleotide sequence: TGTGCCAGTAGTAGGGGTAGGAAAAACTACGAGCAGTACTTC.

The CDR3 region is CASSEGRVTQYF. DNA of the CDR3: TGTGCCAGCAGTGAGGGGAGGGTTACGCAGTATTTT. The chain is built from TRBV6-4 and TRBJ2-3; 7 bases agree with TRBD2. This CDR3 is 12 amino acids long. The trim removed 3 bases at V and 8 bases at J, leaving 2 bases unmatched. Looked up from germline, CDR1 is MRHNA and CDR2 is SNTAGT.

V is TRBV28 and J is TRBJ2-7; no clear D. Between the trimmed V and J ends, which lost 2 bases and 2 bases, there was a span of 7 bases. The CDR3 extends over 13 amino acids. Germline V gene lookup returns CDR1 MDHEN and CDR2 SYDVKM. The CDR3 DNA follows: TGTGCCAGCAGTTTAAGAGGTACCTACGAGCAGTACTTC. Amino acids: CASSLRGTYEQYF.

Only one count was recorded for this clone. V usage is TRBV18 and J usage is TRBJ2-7; no clear D gene. Germline V gene data show CDR1 as KGHSH and CDR2 as LQKENI. The CDR3 is made up of 12 amino acids. V dropped 3 bases and J dropped 2 bases, with 5 bases sitting between them. The CDR3 bases are TGTGCCAGCTCACCCGGAACCTACGAGCAGTACTTC. This sequence encodes CASSPGTYEQYF.

V and J are TRBV2 and TRBJ1-2, with unresolved D. V lost 2 bases and J 2 bases, leaving 15 bases between the germline ends. Germline values: CDR1 SNHLY, CDR2 FYNNEI. The CDR3 is made up of 16 amino acids. The DNA of the CDR3 is TGTGCCAGCAGTGAAACTCGTTCAGCTATAAACTATGGCTACACCTTC. Protein sequence: CASSETRSAINYGYTF.

V is TRBV29-1 and J is TRBJ2-1, with 7 bases identical to TRBD2. The V and J ends lost 5 bases and 4 bases, in that order; junction bases with no gene match: 17. Per the germline V gene, CDR1 is SQVTM and CDR2 is ANQGSEA. This CDR3 has 17 amino acids. The CDR3, as DNA: TGCAGCGTTTACACTGCCACGAGCGGGGCGGGGTACAATGAGCAGTTCTTC. It yields the protein CSVYTATSGAGYNEQFF.

This clone was recorded a few times. The rearrangement joins TRBV6-1 to TRBJ1-1, with D unresolved. Between the trimmed V and J ends, which lost 4 bases and 4 bases, there was a span of 19 bases. The germline gives CDR1 MNHNS, CDR2 SASEGT. This CDR3 spans 16 amino acids. CDR3 amino acids: CASSGWEAQESTEAFF. The CDR3 DNA is TGTGCCAGCAGTGGTTGGGAGGCCCAAGAGAGCACTGAAGCTTTCTTT.